The entry below gives a single T cell receptor (beta chain) sequence along with its context. This could be a read error, since a much larger clone is one nucleotide away. This CDR3 is 13 amino acids long. The V and J ends lost 0 bases and 6 bases respectively, with 9 bases between them. Looked up from germline, CDR1 is SGHRS and CDR2 is YFSETQ. This entry comes from a study of low-dose radiotherapy and immunotherapy resistance in tumors. The overall study: It was 1 Gy per fraction every two weeks that Cohort 2 received, adding up to 13 Gy over 26 weeks.

Time point defined: after trial treatment. Described treatment: LDRT plus nivolumab, ipilimumab, low-dose cyclophosphamide and aspirin (RACIN trial). Donors were administered nivolumab, ipilimumab, aspirin and low-dose cyclophosphamide, together with low-dose radiotherapy. TRAV- and TRBV-specific primers, spanning alpha and beta chains, primed first-strand cDNA. A roughly 20-cycle PCR with a constant-region primer and V-primer adapter amplified TCRs. After the mRNA was isolated, it was amplified using in vitro transcription. TCRdb re-analysed the reads in MiXCR, keeping a single row per CDR3 protein. Of about 84,000 distinct CDR3 sequences in the sample, over 15% are singletons; the top ten hold roughly 1.4%.

This sequence originates from a male donor with prostate cancer. This sequence joins TRBV5-1 and TRBJ2-5; D uncertain. Here the sequenced sample was PBMCs, taken after low-dose radiotherapy plus immunotherapy. CDR3 DNA: TGCGCCAGCAGCTTGGGCCCTGGAAAGACCCAGTACTTC. Its protein is CASSLGPGKTQYF. Looking up the rest from reference TRBV5-1 and TRBJ2-5 gives the full variable domain: KAGVTQTPRYLIKTRGQQVTLSCSPISGHRSVSWYQQTPGQGLQFLFEYFSETQRNKGNFPGRFSGRQFSNSRSEMNVSTLELGDSALYLCASSLGPGKTQYFGPGTRLLVL.